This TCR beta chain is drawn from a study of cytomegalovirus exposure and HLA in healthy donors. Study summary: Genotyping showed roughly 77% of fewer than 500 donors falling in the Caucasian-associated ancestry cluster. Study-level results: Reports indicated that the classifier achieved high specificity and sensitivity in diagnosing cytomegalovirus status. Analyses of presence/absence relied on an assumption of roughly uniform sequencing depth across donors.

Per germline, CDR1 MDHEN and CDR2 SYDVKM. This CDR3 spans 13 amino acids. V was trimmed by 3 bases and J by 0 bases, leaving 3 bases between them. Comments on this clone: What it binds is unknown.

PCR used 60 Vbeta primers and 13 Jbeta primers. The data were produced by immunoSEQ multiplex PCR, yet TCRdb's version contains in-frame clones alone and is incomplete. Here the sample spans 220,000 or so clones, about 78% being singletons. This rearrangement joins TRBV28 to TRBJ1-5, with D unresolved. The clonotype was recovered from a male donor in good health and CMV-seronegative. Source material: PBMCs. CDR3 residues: CASSLRSNQPQHF. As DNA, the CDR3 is TGTGCCAGCAGTTTGCGTAGCAATCAGCCCCAGCATTTT.